This T cell receptor (beta chain) was profiled in a study of blood T cell repertoires in COVID-19. In the study overall: Sites across the United States, Italy and Spain contributed samples from acute and convalescent COVID-19. The analysed material was cDNA or gDNA that came from T cells, B-cell-depleted T cells, or PBMCs.

As originally analysed: It was from reference gene primer amplification that nucleated cell counts were estimated. This table comes from immunoSEQ multiplex PCR, and its TCRdb copy is limited to in-frame clones, with some not included. V and J calls and clone size are given by that table; D and trimming were obtained from the DNA. The table has approximately 170,000 clones, approximately 86% seen once. The clonotype comes from a man aged 65-85 years with acute or convalescent COVID-19. The sample consisted of peripheral blood.

CDR3 loop: CASSRAGTGGTYEQYF. The CDR3 DNA follows: TGTGCCAGCTCGCGGGCAGGGACAGGGGGGACCTACGAGCAGTACTTC. The V and J genes are TRBV28 and TRBJ2-7; 11 positions agree with TRBD1. CDR3 length: 16 amino acids. Germline CDR1 and CDR2: MDHEN and SYDVKM. After removal of 8 bases from V and 2 bases from J, the junction contained 11 bases not matched to a gene.